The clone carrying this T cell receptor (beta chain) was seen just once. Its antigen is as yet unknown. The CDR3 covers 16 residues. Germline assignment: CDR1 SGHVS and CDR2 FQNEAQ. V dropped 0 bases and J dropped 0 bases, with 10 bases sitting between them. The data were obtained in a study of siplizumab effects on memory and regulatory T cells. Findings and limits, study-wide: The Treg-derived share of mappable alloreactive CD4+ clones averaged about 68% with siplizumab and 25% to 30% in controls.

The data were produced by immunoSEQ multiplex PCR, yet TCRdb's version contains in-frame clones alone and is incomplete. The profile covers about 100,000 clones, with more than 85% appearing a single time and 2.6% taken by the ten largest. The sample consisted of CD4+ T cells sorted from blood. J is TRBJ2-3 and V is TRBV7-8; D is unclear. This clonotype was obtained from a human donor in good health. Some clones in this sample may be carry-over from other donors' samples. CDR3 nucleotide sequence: TGTGCCAGCAGCTTAGCTAACTTACTTAGCACAGATACGCAGTATTTT. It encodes CASSLANLLSTDTQYF.